The clone carrying this T cell receptor (beta chain) was observed at least ten times. This sample was taken from a study of neurological immune-mediated disorders. The sorted libraries involved the use of around 960,000 CD4+ or CD8+ T cells. The CDR3 covers 13 residues. V trimming: 6 bases; J trimming: 4 bases; junction bases outside the gene matches: 7. Germline values: CDR1 SQVTM, CDR2 ANQGSEA. By 5'RACE with 10-nucleotide random UMIs, the cDNA was made. Every sequencing run produced over 190 million TCR-beta sequences, and the sequences from any one run covered 15-18 subjects. One entry per CDR3 protein results from TCRdb running MiXCR on the 5' RACE reads. The sample has tens of thousands of distinct CDR3 sequences; 3.5% to 4% are singletons.

The chain couples TRBV29-1 to TRBJ1-1, with TRBD1 matching 8 bases. The sequence derives from a woman aged 40 to 50 with multiple sclerosis. The sample was CD4+ T cells from blood. CDR3 bases: TGCAGCGTGTACAGGGGGTGGAGCACTGAAGCTTTCTTT. Residues: CSVYRGWSTEAFF.